Only a few counts were recorded for the clone carrying this TCR beta chain. Its antigen is unknown. The data originate from a study of cytomegalovirus exposure and HLA in healthy donors. Researchers ran the PCR with 60 Vbeta and 13 Jbeta primers. The data were produced by immunoSEQ multiplex PCR, yet TCRdb's version contains in-frame clones alone and is incomplete. The sample includes 95,000 to 150,000 clones, over 50% of them seen just once. General study points: TCR beta chain V- and J-gene trimming was linked, in a later analysis, to a missense variant in DCLRE1C. CMV antigen specificity of a few CMV-associated chains was confirmed in vitro. Sequencing likely produced, as an artifact, a cluster of highly shared sequence variants.

The sequenced sample consisted of PBMCs. This sequence was found in a woman aged 40 to 50 in good health and CMV-seropositive.

The CDR3 DNA reads as TGCGCCAGCAGCTTGGTCTCTTCCTGGGCGGGGGAGCTGTTTTTT. It codes for CASSLVSSWAGELFF. This rearrangement joins TRBV5-1 to TRBJ2-2; D ambiguous. CDR3 length equals 15 residues. Germline V CDR1 and CDR2: SGHRS, YFSETQ. V lost 0 bases to trimming and J lost 8 bases, with 14 bases between them. Full variable domain (rest looked up from reference TRBV5-1 and TRBJ2-2): KAGVTQTPRYLIKTRGQQVTLSCSPISGHRSVSWYQQTPGQGLQFLFEYFSETQRNKGNFPGRFSGRQFSNSRSEMNVSTLELGDSALYLCASSLVSSWAGELFFGEGSRLTVL.